The 27 T cell receptor beta chains presented below share a single source sample, sequenced in a study of T cells in Graves' hyperthyroidism and ophthalmopathy. The CDR3 regions of TCR beta were amplified from RNA transcripts. HTBI primers were used for first-round RT-PCR of the TCR CDR3. A single record per CDR3 protein comes from TCRdb applying MiXCR to the multiplex PCR reads. The profile shows some 370,000 distinct CDR3 sequences, over 12% of them singletons. The sample comprised blood. The receptors originated from a man in his forties or fifties with Graves' ophthalmopathy.

This sequence joins TRBV27 and TRBJ1-1; weak D call: TRBD1 (6 bases). The CDR3 spans 13 residues. V lost 3 bases and J lost 3, with 8 bases in between. Germline V CDR1 and CDR2: MNHEY, SMNVEV (reference sequence). The CDR3 sequence is CASSFEGDTEAFF. The CDR3 bases are TGTGCCAGCAGTTTTGAGGGGGACACTGAAGCTTTCTTT.

This clonotype was counted at least ten times. CDR3 bases: TGTGCCAGCAGCTTAGAGCAGGGTGTATCTGAAGCTTTCTTT. It codes for CASSLEQGVSEAFF. The chain recombines TRBV7-2 with TRBJ1-1, with TRBD1 as a possible D gene (5 bases). The length of the CDR3 is 14 residues. Germline CDR1 reads SGHTA; CDR2 reads FQGNSA. V was clipped by 1 base and J by 6 bases, with 12 bases between them.

There are many counts of this clonotype. V and J are TRBV2 and TRBJ2-5; 7 bases are a match to TRBD2. The germline V gene has CDR1 SNHLY and CDR2 FYNNEI. The CDR3 is 14 amino acids. The V segment lost 6 bases and the J segment 5 bases; nucleotides outside the gene matches: 9. CDR3 bases: TGTGCCAGCAGAACCACCGGGACTACGGAGACCCAGTACTTC. Protein: CASRTTGTTETQYF. Together with reference TRBV2 and TRBJ2-5, the CDR3 gives the full variable domain: EPEVTQTPSHQVTQMGQEVILRCVPISNHLYFYWYRQILGQKVEFLVSFYNNEISEKSEIFDDQFSVERPDGSNFTLKIRSTKLEDSAMYFCASRTTGTTETQYFGPGTRLLVL.

This clonotype has a count of ten or more. The rearrangement joins TRBV7-6 to TRBJ2-2; no clear D gene. V was pared by 0 bases and J by 6 bases, with 5 bases between. This CDR3 region has 13 residues. Per the germline V gene, CDR1 is SGHVS and CDR2 is FNYEAQ. This chain's CDR3 is CASSLAGSGELFF. The DNA for the CDR3 is TGTGCCAGCAGCTTAGCTGGGTCCGGGGAGCTGTTTTTT.

This clonotype appeared a few times. The chain is built from TRBV7-2 and TRBJ2-1; TRBD1 is a possible D gene (7 bases). CDR1 is SGHTA, CDR2 FQGNSA, per germline. Trimming removed 7 bases at V and 4 bases at J, with 20 bases between. The CDR3 runs to 16 residues. In nucleotides, the CDR3 is TGTGCCAGCACCGGCCAGGGGGGAGTGGGATACAATGAGCAGTTCTTC. This sequence encodes CASTGQGGVGYNEQFF.

The sample holds a few counts of this clonotype. The chain is built from TRBV4-1 and TRBJ2-2; D possibly uses TRBD1 or TRBD2 (5 bases each). Germline V gene sequence: CDR1 MGHRA, CDR2 YSYEKL. The CDR3 is 15 residues long. V was cut by 0 bases and J by 6 bases, with 11 bases left in between. DNA of the CDR3: TGCGCCAGCAGCCAAGAGAGGGGAGCTTCCGGGGAGCTGTTTTTT. Its protein product is CASSQERGASGELFF.

The chain uses TRBV6-1 and TRBJ2-4, with no clear D. The CDR3 extends over 16 amino acids. Trimming removed 5 bases at V and 0 bases at J, with 14 bases between. Germline-derived CDR1 and CDR2 are MNHNS and SASEGT. The CDR3 reads CASSSRRSLAKNIQYF. In DNA form, the CDR3 reads TGTGCCAGCAGTTCCCGACGTTCTCTAGCCAAAAACATTCAGTACTTC.

This clonotype was counted only a few times. J is TRBJ1-2 and V is TRBV6-5, with no clear D. V was clipped by 0 bases and J by 4 bases, with 15 bases between them. The CDR3 has 16 residues. Germline V gene sequence: CDR1 MNHEY, CDR2 SVGAGI. In DNA form, the CDR3 reads TGTGCCAGCAGTTACTCGGGCAGTGAGCAAATCTATGGCTACACCTTC. Translating it yields CASSYSGSEQIYGYTF.

V and J are TRBV7-9 and TRBJ2-5; 8 nucleotides agree with TRBD2. The CDR3 loop spans 15 amino acids. V lost 3 bases to trimming and J lost 5 bases; unmatched junction nucleotides: 8. Germline V gene sequence: CDR1 SEHNR, CDR2 FQNEAQ (reference sequence). CDR3 sequence (DNA): TGTGCCAGCAGCTTTCCCACGGGGGGGGGTGAGACCCAGTACTTC. Its protein is CASSFPTGGGETQYF.

This clonotype was seen repeatedly, ten times or more. The chain joins TRBV2 to TRBJ2-7; D possibly corresponds to TRBD1 (6 bases). The V end lost 3 bases, the J end lost 2 bases, and 14 bases lay between the germline ends. CDR1 is SNHLY, CDR2 FYNNEI, per germline. The CDR3 covers 15 residues. The CDR3: CASSDGRGAPYEQYF. CDR3 nucleotides: TGTGCCAGCAGTGATGGCAGGGGCGCTCCCTACGAGCAGTACTTC.

In DNA form, the CDR3 reads TGTGCCAGCAGCGCCCTCTATGAGGCTTTCTTT. Its protein product is CASSALYEAFF. The V gene is TRBV6-2 or TRBV6-3, the J gene TRBJ1-1; no clear D gene. The CDR3 totals 11 residues. Germline CDR1 and CDR2: MNHEY and SVGEGT. The germline V and J ends were trimmed by 6 bases and 11 bases, with 13 bases remaining between them.

This clonotype was counted at least ten times. V gene TRBV20-1 combines with J gene TRBJ2-7; TRBD2 might be the D (5 bases). The CDR3 is 12 amino acids. Trimming took off 6 bases at V and 2 bases at J, with 11 bases between the two ends. Germline CDR1 reads DFQATT; CDR2 reads SNEGSKA (reference sequence). In DNA form, the CDR3 reads TGCAGTGCCGGACTTTCGGCCTACGAGCAGTACTTC. This encodes CSAGLSAYEQYF.

The table lists this clonotype with many counts. The chain recombines TRBV2 with TRBJ1-1; D is unresolved. CDR1 SNHLY and CDR2 FYNNEI come from the germline V gene. The germline V and J ends were trimmed by 0 bases and 4 bases, with 12 bases remaining between them. The CDR3 runs 15 residues. The CDR3 DNA follows: TGTGCCAGCAGTGAAGCGCCCAGCTTCGGCACTGAAGCTTTCTTT. Translation gives CASSEAPSFGTEAFF.

This clonotype was counted ten times or more. This sequence joins TRBV9 and TRBJ2-1; weak D call: TRBD1 (6 bases). The V gene lost 2 bases and the J gene lost 0 bases, with 24 bases spanning the gap. The germline gives CDR1 SGDLS, CDR2 YYNGEE. This CDR3 has 20 residues. The CDR3 DNA reads as TGTGCCAGCAGCGTTAGCGTCAGGGGCGCAACCCAGAGCTCCTACAATGAGCAGTTCTTC. Protein: CASSVSVRGATQSSYNEQFF.

In this sample, this clonotype turned up many times. V gene TRBV20-1 combines with J gene TRBJ2-3; perhaps TRBD2 as D (5 bases). This CDR3 region has 14 residues. The germline gives CDR1 DFQATT, CDR2 SNEGSKA (reference sequence). Trimming took 6 bases from V and 0 from J, leaving 13 bases between them. Here the CDR3 reads CSASRASSTDTQYF. The CDR3 DNA is TGCAGTGCGAGTAGGGCTAGCAGCACAGATACGCAGTATTTT.

This clonotype was seen a handful of times. The CDR3 DNA follows: TGTGCCAGCAGCACCCGACAGGGCGAGCAGTACTTC. The encoded protein is CASSTRQGEQYF. This rearrangement joins TRBV9 to TRBJ2-7; the match to TRBD1 covers 7 bases. This CDR3 has 12 residues. The germline V gene has CDR1 SGDLS and CDR2 YYNGEE. The J segment lost 6 bases and the V segment lost 4 bases, leaving 4 bases of the junction unmatched.

This clonotype was counted between two and nine times. The chain uses TRBV6-2 or TRBV6-3 and TRBJ2-1; D gene uncertain. This CDR3 region has 13 residues. CDR1 is MNHEY and CDR2 is SVGEGT in the germline V gene. V was clipped by 0 bases and J by 10 bases, with 10 bases between them. CDR3 loop: CASSYSTRREQFF. CDR3 coding DNA: TGTGCCAGCAGTTACTCGACGAGGAGAGAGCAGTTCTTC.

This clonotype was seen many times. The V and J genes are TRBV7-2 and TRBJ2-1; D is undetermined. The CDR3 is made up of 15 amino acids. The V and J ends lost 1 base and 2 bases respectively, with 9 bases between them. Germline loops: CDR1 SGHTA, CDR2 FQGNSA. For the CDR3, the DNA is TGTGCCAGCAGCTTAGTTCTGGGCCCCTACAATGAGCAGTTCTTC. Translation gives CASSLVLGPYNEQFF.

This clonotype has ten or more counts. This chain connects TRBV30 to TRBJ2-7; D unresolved. The germline CDR1 and CDR2 sequences are GTSNPN and SVGIG (reference sequence). V was shortened by 0 bases and J by 2 bases, with 8 bases between the two germline ends. This CDR3 comprises 13 residues. DNA of the CDR3: TGTGCCTGGAGTGTGGCAAATACCTACGAGCAGTACTTC. Its translation: CAWSVANTYEQYF.

In its sample, this clonotype was seen a few times. This chain links TRBV19 with TRBJ2-7; D remains ambiguous. Per germline, CDR1 LNHDA and CDR2 SQIVND (reference sequence). V gave up 6 bases and J gave up 5 bases, with 17 bases separating them. This CDR3 is built from 14 residues. CDR3 sequence: CASSRRDMAHEQYF. CDR3 in DNA: TGTGCCAGTAGCCGAAGAGATATGGCCCACGAGCAGTACTTC.

This clonotype has a count of ten or more. The chain combines TRBV24-1 with TRBJ2-1, with D maybe TRBD2 (6 bases). Germline CDR1 is KGHDR and CDR2 is SFDVKD. Trimming took 5 bases from V and 5 from J, leaving 12 bases between them. This CDR3 contains 14 residues. CDR3 DNA: TGTGCCACCAGTGGGGGAGGATCGGACAATGAGCAGTTCTTC. It encodes CATSGGGSDNEQFF.

The chain has TRBV6-1 and TRBJ2-1; D perhaps matches TRBD2 (5 bases). Germline V CDR1 and CDR2: MNHNS, SASEGT. V shed 10 bases and J shed 4 bases, with 14 bases lying between them. The CDR3 contains 13 residues. For the CDR3, the DNA is TGTGCCACCAGCGAGGGCGTTTACAATGAGCAGTTCTTC. Its protein product is CATSEGVYNEQFF.

The chain carries TRBV9 and TRBJ2-1; D is perhaps TRBD2 (6 bases). V lost 7 bases and J 0 bases, leaving 17 bases between the germline ends. CDR3 length: 16 residues. Germline CDR1 is SGDLS and CDR2 is YYNGEE. In DNA, the CDR3 is TGTGCCAGCGGCGAGGGATCTAGCGACTCCTACAATGAGCAGTTCTTC. This sequence encodes CASGEGSSDSYNEQFF.

This clonotype was seen repeatedly, ten times or more. The chain carries TRBV12-3 or TRBV12-4 and TRBJ2-5; the D call may be TRBD1 or TRBD2 (6 bases each). This CDR3 has 14 amino acids. V was trimmed by 7 bases and J by 1 base, leaving 13 bases between them. In nucleotides, the CDR3 is TGTGCCAGCACCGTAGGGGGGCCCCAAGAGACCCAGTACTTC. It codes for CASTVGGPQETQYF.

This clonotype was recorded a few times. The gene calls are TRBV6-1 and TRBJ2-1, with 8 bases that match TRBD2. J was trimmed by 2 bases and V by 5 bases; bases with no gene match: 8. CDR3 size: 16 residues. The germline V gene has CDR1 MNHNS and CDR2 SASEGT. Here the CDR3 reads CASSSLSGSPYNEQFF. Here the CDR3 DNA reads TGTGCCAGCAGTTCCCTCAGCGGGAGTCCCTACAATGAGCAGTTCTTC.

The sample holds a few counts of this clonotype. V and J are TRBV28 and TRBJ1-5; no reliable D call. V was pared by 3 bases and J by 0 bases, with 18 bases between. This CDR3 has 18 amino acids. Germline CDR1 reads MDHEN; CDR2 reads SYDVKM. CDR3 DNA sequence: TGTGCCAGCAGTTTCATTAGCCGGGGAGTTTATAGCAATCAGCCCCAGCATTTT. Protein sequence: CASSFISRGVYSNQPQHF.

The sample holds a few counts of this clonotype. V and J are TRBV20-1 and TRBJ2-5; 7 nucleotides match TRBD2. V shed 0 bases, J shed 5 bases, and the junction held 9 bases outside the gene matches. Germline V gives CDR1 DFQATT, CDR2 SNEGSKA (reference sequence). There are 15 residues in the CDR3. CDR3 protein: CSARDFGGVGETQYF. CDR3 bases: TGCAGTGCTAGAGATTTTGGGGGGGTCGGCGAGACCCAGTACTTC.